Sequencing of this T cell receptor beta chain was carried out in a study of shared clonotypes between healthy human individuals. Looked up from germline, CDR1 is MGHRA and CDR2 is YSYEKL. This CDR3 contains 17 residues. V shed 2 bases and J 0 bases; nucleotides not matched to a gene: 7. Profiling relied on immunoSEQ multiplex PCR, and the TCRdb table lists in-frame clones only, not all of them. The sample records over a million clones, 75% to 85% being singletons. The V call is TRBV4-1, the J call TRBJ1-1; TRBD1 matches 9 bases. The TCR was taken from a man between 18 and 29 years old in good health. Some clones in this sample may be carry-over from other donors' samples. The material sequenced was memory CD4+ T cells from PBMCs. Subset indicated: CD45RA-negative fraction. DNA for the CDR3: TGCGCCAGCAGCCAACCCGACAGGGGGAGGATGAACACTGAAGCTTTCTTT. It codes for CASSQPDRGRMNTEAFF.